Each of the 5 T cell receptor beta chains below was sequenced from the same sample in a study of human T cells and chemical hapten exposure. Time point in this sample: patch test 1, 2 weeks after DPC sensitization. Indicated treatment: therapeutic diphenylcyclopropenone sensitization with weekly scalp DPC. TCRdb called the RACE reads again in MiXCR, with one record for every CDR3 protein. This table has some 340,000 distinct CDR3 sequences, around 7% appearing once. The sequences come from whole blood, collected in connection with sensitization to the hapten diphenylcyclopropenone (DPC). Receptor source: a woman aged 18-29 years with alopecia areata. Some clones in this sample may be carry-over from other donors' samples.

CDR3 DNA: TGTGCCAGCAGTGCATCTAGCGGGGGCCCGGTAGAGACCCAGTACTTC. Amino acid sequence: CASSASSGGPVETQYF. The chain couples TRBV12-3 or TRBV12-4 to TRBJ2-5, with 10 bases that match TRBD2. The CDR3 is 16 amino acids. Trimming cost V 5 bases and J 4 bases; bases outside gene matches: 10.

This clonotype has more than one count but fewer than ten. This chain connects TRBV7-3 to TRBJ1-2; 8 bases map to TRBD1. This CDR3 spans 15 amino acids. The trim removed 5 bases at V and 3 bases at J, leaving 8 bases unmatched. Germline V CDR1 and CDR2: SGHTA, FQGTGA. CDR3 region: CASSQNQGADYGYTF. CDR3 coding DNA: TGTGCCAGCAGCCAGAATCAGGGGGCTGACTATGGCTACACCTTC.

The V and J genes are TRBV12-3 or TRBV12-4 and TRBJ1-5, with 7 bases aligning to TRBD1. V trimming: 3 bases; J trimming: 4 bases; junction bases outside the gene matches: 3. The CDR3 contains 14 residues. The CDR3 here is CASSFGDRNQPQHF. The CDR3 bases are TGTGCCAGCAGTTTCGGGGACAGAAATCAGCCCCAGCATTTT.

There are many counts of this clonotype. The chain carries TRBV11-3 and TRBJ2-3; D gene unclear. Germline CDR1 is SGHNT and CDR2 is YENEEA. The V and J ends lost 5 bases and 4 bases respectively, with 10 bases between them. The CDR3 has 13 amino acids. In DNA form, the CDR3 reads TGTGCCAGCAGCGGTAGCTTTTCAGATACGCAGTATTTT. Protein product: CASSGSFSDTQYF.

This clonotype was seen repeatedly, ten times or more. J is TRBJ2-3 and V is TRBV2; a weak D match, TRBD1 (5 bases). The germline gives CDR1 SNHLY, CDR2 FYNNEI. This CDR3 comprises 12 residues. With 5 bases removed from V and 4 bases from J, the gap between germline ends came to 7 bases. The CDR3 sequence is CASSPTADTQYF. For the CDR3, the DNA is TGTGCCAGCAGTCCGACAGCAGATACGCAGTATTTT.